This T cell receptor (beta chain) was recovered during a study of blood T cell repertoires in COVID-19. Study context: Both acute and convalescent COVID-19 samples were obtained from the United States, Italy and Spain. Sample material is recorded as cDNA or gDNA derived from T cells, B-cell-depleted T cells, or PBMCs.

This table comes from immunoSEQ multiplex PCR, and its TCRdb copy is limited to in-frame clones, with some not included. The repertoire holds approximately 280,000 clones, with roughly 89% as singletons. CDR1 is MGHRA, CDR2 YSYEKL, per germline. This CDR3 has 15 amino acids. V lost 4 bases and J lost 4; bases outside the gene matches: 8. This clone was picked up a small number of times. The chain employs TRBV4-1 and TRBJ2-7, with TRBD2 matching over 9 bases. This sequence originates from a man in his fifties or sixties with acute or convalescent COVID-19. The sample was peripheral blood. The CDR3: CASSPGLRGGYEQYF. The CDR3 region has the DNA TGCGCCAGCAGCCCCGGCCTGCGGGGGGGATACGAGCAGTACTTC.